This is a list of T cell receptor beta chains from one sample in a study of blood T cell repertoires in COVID-19. Sequencing was performed with immunoSEQ multiplex PCR; in TCRdb, only in-frame clones are kept and a portion is missing. The profile shows fewer than 250,000 clones, 75% to 90% of them singletons. The sample taken for sequencing was peripheral blood. These receptors originate from a middle-aged woman with acute or convalescent COVID-19. Each CDR3 is given without its conserved first and last residue.

V gene	J gene	CDR3 protein
TRBV5-4	TRBJ1-1	ASSLGTTVNTEAF
TRBV10-1	TRBJ2-5	ASSAMTEKLQETQY
TRBV5-5	TRBJ1-4	ASSLSSGAVEKLF
TRBV5-1	TRBJ1-2	ASSTVTGGLGYT
TRBV7-9	TRBJ1-5	ANTGLGQEEYSNQPQH
TRBV18	TRBJ1-2	ASSPSPGYGYT
TRBV2	TRBJ1-2	ASRESRLGYGYT
TRBV18	TRBJ1-2	ASSPTSQARGYT
TRBV2	TRBJ1-1	ASRGQNTEAF
TRBV15	TRBJ1-5	ATSRTGLNSNQPQH
TRBV2	TRBJ1-1	ASNRQGATEAF
TRBV4-1	TRBJ1-1	ASSQVVQGDRGWMNTEAF
TRBV5-1	TRBJ1-4	ASSSGQGLEKLF